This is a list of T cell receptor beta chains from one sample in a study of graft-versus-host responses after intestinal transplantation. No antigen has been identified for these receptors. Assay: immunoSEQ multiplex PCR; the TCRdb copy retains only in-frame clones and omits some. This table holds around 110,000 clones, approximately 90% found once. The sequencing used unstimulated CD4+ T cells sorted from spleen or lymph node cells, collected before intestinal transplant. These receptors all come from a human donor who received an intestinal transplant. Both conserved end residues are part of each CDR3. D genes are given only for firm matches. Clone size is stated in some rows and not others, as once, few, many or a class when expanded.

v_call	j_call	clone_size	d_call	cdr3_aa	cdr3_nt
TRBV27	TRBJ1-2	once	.	CASSFRGAYGYTF	TGTGCCAGCAGTTTTCGGGGGGCCTATGGCTACACCTTC
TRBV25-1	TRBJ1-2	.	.	CASSELGVDYGYTF	TGTGCCAGCAGTGAACTGGGCGTGGACTATGGCTACACCTTC
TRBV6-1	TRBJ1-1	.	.	CASSELLNTEAFF	TGTGCCAGCAGTGAACTCCTAAACACTGAAGCTTTCTTT
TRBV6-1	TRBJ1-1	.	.	CASRIQENTEAFF	TGTGCCAGCAGAATACAGGAAAACACTGAAGCTTTCTTT
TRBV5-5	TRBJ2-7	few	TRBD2	CASSLAGGEQYF	TGTGCCAGCAGCTTGGCGGGGGGCGAGCAGTACTTC
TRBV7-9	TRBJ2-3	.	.	CATQNTQYF	TGTGCCACCCAAAATACGCAGTATTTT
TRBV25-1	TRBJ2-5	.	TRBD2	CASSGGGAGQETQYF	TGTGCCAGCAGCGGGGGAGGAGCGGGGCAAGAGACCCAGTACTTC
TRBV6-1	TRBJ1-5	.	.	CASSDGLDQPQHF	TGTGCCAGCAGTGATGGCCTAGATCAGCCCCAGCATTTT
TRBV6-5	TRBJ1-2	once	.	CASSSGTTNYGYTF	TGTGCCAGCAGTTCCGGGACAACTAACTATGGCTACACCTTC
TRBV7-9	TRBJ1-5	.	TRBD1	CASSPGQGSNQPQHF	TGTGCCAGCAGCCCGGGACAGGGAAGCAATCAGCCCCAGCATTTT
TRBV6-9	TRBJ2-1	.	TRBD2	CASSPTGGRAYNEQFF	TGTGCCAGCAGCCCTACAGGCGGGAGGGCATACAATGAGCAGTTCTTC
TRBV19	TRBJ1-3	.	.	CASSRRDNGNTIYF	TGTGCCAGTAGTCGACGGGACAATGGAAACACCATATATTTT
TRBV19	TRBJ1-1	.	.	CASSIRGGNTEAFF	TGTGCCAGTAGTATACGGGGTGGGAACACTGAAGCTTTCTTT
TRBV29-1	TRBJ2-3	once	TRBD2	CSGIAGGPYTQYF	TGCAGCGGTATAGCGGGGGGGCCATATACGCAGTATTTT
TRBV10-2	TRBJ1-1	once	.	CASRPGGWGNTEAFF	TGCGCCAGCAGGCCGGGGGGTTGGGGAAACACTGAAGCTTTCTTT
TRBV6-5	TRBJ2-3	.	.	CASSYRQGTDTQYF	TGTGCCAGCAGTTACCGACAGGGCACAGATACGCAGTATTTT
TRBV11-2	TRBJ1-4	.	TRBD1	CASSSLDRGKGEKLFF	TGTGCCAGCAGCTCCCTCGACAGGGGGAAGGGTGAAAAACTGTTTTTT
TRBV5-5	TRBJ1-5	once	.	CASSLGVTRYSNQPQHF	TGTGCCAGCAGCTTGGGAGTGACACGATATAGCAATCAGCCCCAGCATTTT
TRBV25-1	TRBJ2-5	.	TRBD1	CASSELLGQGAETQYF	TGTGCCAGCAGTGAACTTTTGGGACAGGGAGCGGAGACCCAGTACTTC
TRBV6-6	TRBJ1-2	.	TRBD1	CASSYSLTGNGYTF	TGTGCCAGCAGTTACTCGTTGACAGGGAATGGCTACACCTTC
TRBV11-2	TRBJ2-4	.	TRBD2	CASTQGLAPYF	TGTGCCAGCACTCAAGGACTAGCTCCGTACTTC
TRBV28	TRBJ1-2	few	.	CASRRRAGYTF	TGTGCCAGCAGGCGCAGGGCTGGCTACACCTTC
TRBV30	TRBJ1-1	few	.	CAWSRGFMNTEAFF	TGTGCCTGGAGTAGAGGGTTCATGAACACTGAAGCTTTCTTT
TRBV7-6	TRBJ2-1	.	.	CASSLSLVGEQFF	TGTGCCAGCAGCTTGAGTCTAGTTGGTGAGCAGTTCTTC
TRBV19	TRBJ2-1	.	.	CASSRTSRLVVGNEQFF	TGTGCCAGTAGCCGTACCTCGAGGCTAGTGGTTGGAAATGAGCAGTTCTTC
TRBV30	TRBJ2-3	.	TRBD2	CAWSAGLAGAGDTQYF	TGTGCCTGGAGTGCGGGACTAGCGGGAGCAGGAGATACGCAGTATTTT
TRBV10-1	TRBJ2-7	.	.	CASSEGLLTYEQYF	TGCGCCAGCAGTGAGGGACTCCTAACCTACGAGCAGTACTTC
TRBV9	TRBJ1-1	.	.	CASSQRQGLGDTEAFF	TGTGCCAGCAGCCAAAGGCAGGGGTTAGGGGACACTGAAGCTTTCTTT
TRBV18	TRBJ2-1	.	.	CASSPTRDHYNEQFF	TGTGCCAGCTCACCAACCCGAGATCACTACAATGAGCAGTTCTTC
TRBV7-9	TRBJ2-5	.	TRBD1	CASSYISGTGMETQYF	TGTGCCAGCAGCTATATTTCCGGGACAGGTATGGAGACCCAGTACTTC
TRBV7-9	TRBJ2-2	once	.	CASSLGLITGDAGELFF	TGTGCCAGCAGCTTAGGTCTCATCACGGGGGACGCCGGGGAGCTGTTTTTT
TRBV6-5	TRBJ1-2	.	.	CASSYGGVSNYGYTF	TGTGCCAGCAGTTATGGTGGAGTGAGTAACTATGGCTACACCTTC
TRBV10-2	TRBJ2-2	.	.	CASSEPLVVKAGELFF	TGCGCCAGCAGTGAGCCCCTAGTTGTAAAGGCCGGGGAGCTGTTTTTT
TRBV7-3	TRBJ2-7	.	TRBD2	CASSLNSGSSYEQYF	TGTGCCAGCAGCTTAAACAGCGGGAGCTCCTACGAGCAGTACTTC
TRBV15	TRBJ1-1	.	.	CATTGSNTEAFF	TGTGCCACAACAGGGAGTAACACTGAAGCTTTCTTT
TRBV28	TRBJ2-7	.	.	CASSFPVRSYEQYF	TGTGCCAGCAGTTTTCCTGTTCGTTCCTACGAGCAGTACTTC
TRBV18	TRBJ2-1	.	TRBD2	CASSGGGGANNEQFF	TGTGCCAGCTCAGGCGGCGGGGGGGCAAACAATGAGCAGTTCTTC
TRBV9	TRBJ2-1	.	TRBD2	CASSEASGRINEQFF	TGTGCCAGCAGCGAGGCTAGCGGGAGAATTAATGAGCAGTTCTTC
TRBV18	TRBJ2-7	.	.	CASSPDKSPYEQYF	TGTGCCAGCTCACCGGACAAGTCCCCCTACGAGCAGTACTTC
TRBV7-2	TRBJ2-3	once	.	CASSLQLSTDTQYF	TGTGCCAGCAGCCTACAGCTGAGCACAGATACGCAGTATTTT
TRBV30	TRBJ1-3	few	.	CALPLGGSGNTIYF	TGTGCCCTGCCCCTCGGGGGCTCTGGAAACACCATATATTTT
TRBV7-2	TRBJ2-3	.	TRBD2	CASSPTSGRSDTQYF	TGTGCCAGCAGTCCGACTAGCGGGAGATCAGATACGCAGTATTTT
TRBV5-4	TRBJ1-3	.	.	CASSLAGDPGNTIYF	TGTGCCAGCAGCTTGGCCGGGGATCCTGGAAACACCATATATTTT
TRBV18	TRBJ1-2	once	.	CASSPDRDYGYTF	TGTGCCAGCTCACCGGACAGAGACTATGGCTACACCTTC
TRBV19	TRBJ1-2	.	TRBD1	CASSPGQGFTLYGYTF	TGTGCCAGTAGTCCGGGACAGGGATTCACCCTCTATGGCTACACCTTC